These 28 T cell receptor beta chains originate from one sample sequenced in a study of T cell repertoires in cytomegalovirus infection. TCRdb re-called the reads with MiXCR, one entry per CDR3 protein. The data show around 900,000 distinct CDR3 sequences, with approximately 32% seen just once and roughly 12% held by the top ten. No antigen has been assigned to these receptors. The sample here was cultured CD8+ T cells from PBMCs, taken from culture after CMV antigen stimulation. Source of these receptors: a human donor in good health (CMV status not recorded). Some clones in this sample may be carry-over from other donors' samples.

CDR3 coding DNA: TGCGCCAGCAGCCAAGATCGGGGGGTTAACACCGGGGAGCTGTTTTTT. This encodes CASSQDRGVNTGELFF. The chain has TRBV4-1 and TRBJ2-2; 7 bases match TRBD2. The CDR3 consists of 16 residues. Germline CDR1 and CDR2: MGHRA and YSYEKL. V shed 0 bases, J shed 2 bases, and the junction held 3 bases outside the gene matches.

The V call is TRBV6-2 or TRBV6-3, the J call TRBJ2-7; the D is unclear. V was shortened by 2 bases and J by 2 bases, with 7 bases between the two germline ends. Looked up from germline, CDR1 is MNHEY and CDR2 is SVGEGT. The CDR3 extends over 13 amino acids. The DNA for the CDR3 is TGTGCCAGCAGTTACAGGGCCCCCTACGAGCAGTACGTC. It encodes CASSYRAPYEQYV.

The chain uses TRBV6-5 and TRBJ2-2; perhaps TRBD1 as D (6 bases). The CDR3 contains 15 residues. CDR1 is MNHEY, CDR2 SVGAGI, per germline. V was clipped by 4 bases and J by 4 bases, with 13 bases between them. The CDR3 region has the DNA TGTGCCAGCAGTTGGACAGAAATGGGCACCGGGGAGCTGTTTTTT. Its protein product is CASSWTEMGTGELFF.

This clonotype was seen at least ten times. This chain uses TRBV7-2 with TRBJ2-4, with D possibly being TRBD2 (6 bases). The ends were cut back, 7 bases at V and 1 base at J, with 17 bases in the middle. Germline loops: CDR1 SGHTA, CDR2 FQGNSA. The length of the CDR3 is 16 residues. In DNA, the CDR3 is TGTGCCAGCACCAGGAGGGAGACCGGGGCCAAAAACATTCAGTACTTC. It encodes CASTRRETGAKNIQYF. The full variable domain, with the rest looked up from reference TRBV7-2 and TRBJ2-4, is GAGVSQSPSNKVTEKGKDVELRCDPISGHTALYWYRQSLGQGLEFLIYFQGNSAPDKSGLPSDRFSAERTGGSVSTLTIQRTQQEDSAVYLCASTRRETGAKNIQYFGAGTRLSVL.

This chain connects TRBV7-9 to TRBJ2-5; 10 bases align to TRBD2. Trimming at V came to 5 bases and at J to 3 bases, leaving 3 bases not matched to a gene. Germline lookup yields CDR1 SEHNR and CDR2 FQNEAQ (reference sequence). The CDR3 sequence is 14 residues long. DNA for the CDR3: TGTGCCAGCAGCGAAGCGGGGGGGGAAGAGACCCAGTACTTC. Residues: CASSEAGGEETQYF.

The rearrangement uses TRBV14 and TRBJ1-1; D call uncertain. Trimming removed 4 bases at V and 0 bases at J, with 12 bases between. The germline V gene has CDR1 SGHDN and CDR2 FVKESK. This CDR3 is 15 amino acids long. In DNA form, the CDR3 reads TGTGCCAGCAGCCCAGCCCAGTTCATGAACACTGAAGCTTTCTTT. Translated: CASSPAQFMNTEAFF.

The chain recombines TRBV6-2 or TRBV6-3 with TRBJ1-5; D gene unclear. The CDR3 loop spans 14 amino acids. V was shortened by 3 bases and J by 0 bases, with 6 bases between the two germline ends. The germline V gene has CDR1 MNHEY and CDR2 SVGEGT. The CDR3 region has the DNA TGTGCCAGCAGTTATTATCTTAGCAATCAGCCCCAGCATTTT. Protein: CASSYYLSNQPQHF.

This chain links TRBV19 with TRBJ2-7; D tentatively reads TRBD1 or TRBD2 (5 bases each). CDR3 length equals 13 residues. Germline V gives CDR1 LNHDA, CDR2 SQIVND (reference sequence). V lost 9 bases, J lost 3 bases, and 15 bases lay in between. The CDR3 coding sequence is TGTGCCAGCGGGGACGTGGGCGGCTACGAGCAGTACTTC. The encoded protein is CASGDVGGYEQYF.

This clonotype turned up a few times. CDR3 residues: CASSQEQGAWGYTF. As DNA, the CDR3 is TGCGCCAGCAGCCAAGAACAGGGGGCATGGGGCTACACCTTC. The V and J genes are TRBV4-1 and TRBJ1-2, with 9 bases fitting TRBD1. Germline V gene data show CDR1 as MGHRA and CDR2 as YSYEKL. The CDR3 contains 14 residues. Unmatched junction bases numbered 4, after V lost 0 bases and J lost 8 bases.

The V and J genes are TRBV6-5 and TRBJ2-5, with TRBD2 matching 9 bases. Trimming removed 2 bases from V and 5 bases from J; junction bases left unmatched: 12. The CDR3 spans 17 residues. CDR1 MNHEY and CDR2 SVGAGI come from the germline V gene. CDR3 nucleotide sequence: TGTGCCAGCAGTTACGGGGAGGGGCGGGGGGGCCAGGAGACCCAGTACTTC. Its translation is CASSYGEGRGGQETQYF.

This clonotype was counted only a few times. CDR3 amino acids: CASSPWGSEGQDHTDTQYF. CDR3 DNA: TGTGCCAGCAGCCCATGGGGCTCCGAGGGACAGGACCACACAGATACGCAGTATTTT. V usage is TRBV7-4 and J usage is TRBJ2-3, with 8 nucleotides matching TRBD1. Germline V gene lookup returns CDR1 SGHVT and CDR2 SQSDAQ. CDR3 length equals 19 residues. V shed 5 bases and J 2 bases; nucleotides not matched to a gene: 18.

This clonotype was picked up a small number of times. The chain recombines TRBV7-9 with TRBJ1-1; D is perhaps TRBD1 (6 bases). The CDR3 has 17 residues. Germline CDR1 reads SEHNR; CDR2 reads FQNEAQ (reference sequence). V was clipped by 6 bases and J by 6 bases, with 26 bases between them. For the CDR3, the DNA is TGTGCCAGCAGTTCAGTGGGGACAAGTGTGGGGGTGGCTGAAGCTTTCTTT. It codes for CASSSVGTSVGVAEAFF.

This clonotype was observed once. A much larger clone is a single base away; this may be a read error. V and J are TRBV7-6 and TRBJ2-6; 8 bases match TRBD1. Germline lookup yields CDR1 SGHVS and CDR2 FNYEAQ. The CDR3 runs 16 residues. This CDR3 reads CANSNKQGAGANVLTF. CDR3 DNA sequence: TGTGCCAACAGCAATAAACAGGGGGCTGGGGCCAACGTCCTGACTTTC.

The J gene is TRBJ1-3, the V gene TRBV4-2; D gene unclear. CDR1 is LGHNA, CDR2 YNFKEQ, per germline. V dropped 4 bases and J dropped 4 bases, with 8 bases sitting between them. The CDR3 length is 13 residues. The CDR3 loop is CASSPVVGNTIYF. The CDR3 nucleotides are TGTGCCAGCAGCCCCGTGGTGGGAAACACCATATATTTT.

The V and J genes are TRBV27 and TRBJ2-3, with D unresolved. Per germline, CDR1 MNHEY and CDR2 SMNVEV (reference sequence). The germline V and J ends were trimmed by 2 bases and 2 bases, with 8 bases remaining between them. The CDR3 spans 14 residues. The CDR3 spells CASSLMAYTDTQYF. CDR3 DNA: TGTGCCAGCAGTTTAATGGCTTACACAGATACGCAGTATTTT.

The chain couples TRBV10-3 to TRBJ1-2, with D possibly matching TRBD1 (6 bases). The length of the CDR3 is 15 residues. V was clipped by 7 bases and J by 1 base, with 16 bases between them. The germline V gene encodes CDR1 ENHRY and CDR2 SYGVKD. The CDR3 DNA sequence: TGTGCCATCAAGGCATGGACAGAGTTTAACTATGGCTACACCTTC. It is translated as CAIKAWTEFNYGYTF.

CDR3 nucleotide sequence: TGTGCCAGCAGCCCCCGCGCGGGACTAGCGGGGGGGCCAGGCACAGATACGCAGTATTTT. Its translation: CASSPRAGLAGGPGTDTQYF. The chain uses TRBV12-3 or TRBV12-4 and TRBJ2-3, with TRBD2 identical over 16 bases. V shed 6 bases, J shed 1 base, and the junction held 13 bases outside the gene matches. The CDR3 extends over 20 amino acids.

The V call is TRBV29-1, the J call TRBJ1-1, with D unclear. CDR1 SQVTM and CDR2 ANQGSEA come from the germline V gene. V was pared by 5 bases and J by 1 base, with 8 bases between. The CDR3 runs 12 residues. DNA of the CDR3: TGCAGCGTTCGACGGGAGAACACTGAAGCTTTCTTT. Its translation is CSVRRENTEAFF.

In this sample, this clonotype turned up once. The chain links TRBV5-4 to TRBJ2-7; a possible D gene is TRBD1 (5 bases). Germline V CDR1 and CDR2: SGHNT, YYREEE (reference sequence). V was trimmed by 4 bases and J by 2 bases, leaving 13 bases between them. The CDR3 runs 14 residues. CDR3 in amino acids: CASSVPGLTYEQYF. CDR3 bases: TGTGCCAGCAGCGTTCCAGGGTTAACCTACGAGCAGTACTTC.

This rearrangement joins TRBV12-3 or TRBV12-4 to TRBJ1-1, with a possible D match to TRBD1 (6 bases). The length of the CDR3 is 20 residues. The V end was cut by 10 bases, the J end by 2 bases, with 35 bases between. In DNA, the CDR3 is TGTGCCATCTACCCTTGGGACACTTCCAATTCAGGGAACCTAAACACTGAAGCTTTCTTT. Encoded protein: CAIYPWDTSNSGNLNTEAFF.

This clonotype was counted many times. The V and J genes are TRBV7-2 and TRBJ2-6; D not certain. CDR1 is SGHTA, CDR2 FQGNSA, per germline. The CDR3 spans 16 residues. With 1 base removed from V and 0 bases from J, the gap between germline ends came to 7 bases. The CDR3 loop reads CASSLDVPSGANVLTF. CDR3 DNA sequence: TGTGCCAGCAGCTTAGATGTGCCCTCTGGGGCCAACGTCCTGACTTTC.

The gene calls are TRBV4-2 and TRBJ1-1; possibly TRBD1 for D (5 bases). CDR3 length: 17 amino acids. Germline values: CDR1 LGHNA, CDR2 YNFKEQ. V lost 4 bases and J lost 3, with 21 bases in between. The CDR3: CASSRPIGGGVDTEAFF. The CDR3 bases are TGTGCCAGCAGCCGCCCAATCGGGGGAGGAGTAGACACTGAAGCTTTCTTT.

V gene TRBV2 combines with J gene TRBJ1-2, with D unresolved. The CDR3 length is 15 residues. Deletions cut 6 bases from V and 4 bases from J, with 18 bases between. Germline CDR1 and CDR2: SNHLY and FYNNEI. The CDR3 nucleotides are TGTGCCAGCAGCCAGACGGGCGGCCGTGGCTATGGCTACACCTTC. Protein product: CASSQTGGRGYGYTF.

This clonotype was seen more than once but under ten times. This rearrangement joins TRBV6-8 to TRBJ2-3, with 11 positions matching TRBD1. J lost 4 bases, V lost 7 bases, and 7 bases had no gene match. CDR1 is MNHGY, CDR2 SAAAGT, per germline. The CDR3 is 15 residues long. The CDR3 bases are TGTGCCAGCACATCCGCGGGACAGGGGGCAGATACGCAGTATTTT. Its protein is CASTSAGQGADTQYF.

The chain recombines TRBV24-1 with TRBJ1-5; 9 nucleotides line up with TRBD1. The germline V gene has CDR1 KGHDR and CDR2 SFDVKD. Trimming at V came to 9 bases and at J to 5 bases, leaving 13 bases not matched to a gene. This CDR3 has 16 residues. CDR3 nucleotide sequence: TGTGCCACCTGGATCTTCAAGGGACAGGGACATCAGCCCCAGCATTTT. As protein: CATWIFKGQGHQPQHF.

This clonotype was recorded once. This chain connects TRBV29-1 to TRBJ2-2, with a weak D call TRBD1 (5 bases). Germline-derived CDR1 and CDR2 are SQVTM and ANQGSEA. The CDR3 is 13 residues long. V shed 6 bases and J shed 2 bases, with 10 bases lying between them. Here the CDR3 DNA reads TGCAGCGTCCTAGGGGTTAACACCGGGGAGCTGTTTTTT. Its translation: CSVLGVNTGELFF.

This clonotype has a count of ten or more. In DNA form, the CDR3 reads TGTGCCAGCAGCTTAGTGGGGGCAGGGAATGAGCAGTTCTTC. Amino acid sequence: CASSLVGAGNEQFF. This chain joins TRBV7-2 and TRBJ2-1, with D tentatively TRBD1 (6 bases). Germline V CDR1 and CDR2: SGHTA, FQGNSA. V lost 1 base and J 7 bases, leaving 11 bases between the germline ends. The CDR3 runs 14 residues.

The rearrangement joins TRBV24-1 to TRBJ1-6; no clear D. CDR3 length: 14 amino acids. Germline V gene data show CDR1 as KGHDR and CDR2 as SFDVKD. Trimming removed 6 bases from V and 2 bases from J, with 7 bases in between. DNA of the CDR3: TGTGCCACCAGTTTGGCCGCCTATAATTCACCCCTCCACTTT. It translates to CATSLAAYNSPLHF.